This T cell receptor beta chain was profiled in a study of cytomegalovirus exposure and HLA in healthy donors. PCR used 60 Vbeta primers and 13 Jbeta primers. Libraries were prepared by immunoSEQ multiplex PCR; TCRdb keeps only in-frame clonotypes and omits some of them. Among roughly 99,000 clones listed, approximately 76% were seen once. Trimming shortened V by 4 bases and J by 0 bases, and 14 bases separated the two germline ends. The CDR3 has 16 amino acids. Germline V gene sequence: CDR1 SGHNT, CDR2 YYREEE (reference sequence). In the case of this clone: Its antigen remains unknown.

General study findings and limits: The productive fraction for most TCR beta V segments was about 90% or about 30% in an earlier analysis. An analysis that was carried out later associated about 17,000 TCR beta sequences with HLA alleles at 0.05 false discovery rate.

The sample was PBMCs. This TCR derives from a man between 18 and 35 years old in good health and CMV-seronegative. The chain joins TRBV5-4 to TRBJ1-3; D possibly corresponds to TRBD1 (6 bases). The CDR3 region has the DNA TGTGCCAGCAGCAACCAGGGGACGGTCTCTGGAAACACCATATATTTT. Protein product: CASSNQGTVSGNTIYF.